Described below is a single T cell receptor (beta chain) sequence and its context. Its antigen is currently not known. No much larger clone exists at a distance of one base, and base qualities are not known. The sample's time point label, in plain terms: patch test 1, 2 weeks after DPC sensitization. The treatment or condition label for this specimen denotes: therapeutic diphenylcyclopropenone sensitization with weekly scalp DPC. At every patch-test visit, the blood draw took place before the patch test was put on. Patients were eligible if aged 18 to 70, diagnosed with alopecia and judged suitable for DPC therapy, and pregnant patients were excluded. Total RNA was extracted from unfractionated whole blood that had been collected in Tempus Blood RNA tubes. Taken from cysteine to phenylalanine, the CDR3 has 15 residues. Only CDR3 DNA remains: 45 bases, in frame from the first base. Germline trimming: 6 bases from V, 5 bases from J; junction bases outside gene matches: 12.

These data originate in a study of human T cells and chemical hapten exposure (dated by TCRdb to about 2021). Notes on the research overall: For sensitization, 2% DPC in acetone was applied to a roughly 2 cm by roughly 2 cm area of upper inner arm skin. Blood samples were taken from patients before sensitization (week 0) and at 2, 6 and about 24 weeks after DPC sensitization. Patch testing was done on the upper back using Finn chambers containing 0.01% DPC, and results were scored after 6 days according to International Contact Dermatitis Research Group standards. For TCR sequencing, blood came from 25 to 35 alopecia patients at anywhere from one to four time points (pre-sensitization, 2, 6 and 24 weeks). Peripheral blood TCR repertoire changes were tracked in vivo in alopecia patients during primary and secondary sensitization to the hapten diphenylcyclopropenone (DPC). Libraries were pooled for sequencing, and per-sample TCR yields varied mainly because of small differences in library volumes within the pool. Patients additionally received weekly therapeutic DPC doses to the scalp throughout the approximately 22-week study period. Alopecia areata with under or over 50% scalp involvement, alopecia totalis and alopecia universalis were represented in the patient cohort, which was mostly female. General conclusions and limits of the study: Significantly more large CDR3 similarity clusters were formed by expanded TCRs than by pre-sensitization or healthy control sets, consistent with antigen-driven responses. DPC sensitization did not change how many TCRs were above 1 in 1000 frequency, and no evidence was found of alterations in global repertoire structure. Because every patient had alopecia, a presumed autoimmune disease, the patients' immune response might differ from that of healthy individuals. After repeated subsampling, changes were observed in the strength of the expansion versus patch-test correlation and in the threshold at which the correlation became significant. Patch test score correlated positively with the number of PT1 expanded TCRs, reaching significance at thresholds 8, 16 and 32 but not at 4.

Library preparation was by RACE. The data were produced on a NextSeq 500. During library preparation, unique molecular identifiers were attached to individual cDNA molecules so that TCRs could be counted quantitatively and reproducibly. For every blood RNA sample, sequencing covered both the TCR alpha and TCR beta chains. The authors' analysis ran thus. Samples had a median of roughly 87,000 TCRs, with a range from roughly 20,000 to 690,600. V, J and CDR3 annotation of the TCR reads was carried out using the Decombinator software suite. Every sample was subsampled to the same number of TCRs (28,000) for the PS versus PT1 abundance plots. TCRs were defined as expanded if absent before sensitization and observed at least eight times at the 2-week time point. TCRdb ran its own pipeline on the public reads, namely fastp trimming at Q25 and MiXCR clone calling, and kept in-frame beta chains. Records with the same CDR3 protein are collapsed into one entry carrying the most frequent genes and DNA. The V and J calls were determined by TCRdb, not by the authors. The table for this sample lists around 50,000 distinct CDR3 sequences; 7.5% to 10% of them were counted only once. The ten largest clones capture about 14% of the sample.

Recombination joined TRBV12-3 or TRBV12-4 with TRBJ2-5, with TRBD1 identical over 7 junction bases. This receptor was taken from a woman between 35 and 50 years old with alopecia areata. Some clones in this sample may be carry-over from other donors' samples. The material was whole blood, obtained in connection with sensitization to the hapten diphenylcyclopropenone (DPC). The sequence in DNA is TGTGCCAGCAGCTCAGGGGGTGGACGGCGGGAGACCCAGTACTTC. It is translated as CASSSGGGRRETQYF.